Below, 6 T cell receptor beta chains from the same sample are listed, as sequenced in a study of resident and recirculating memory T cells in vitiligo. Clones were sequenced by immunoSEQ multiplex PCR, and TCRdb holds only the in-frame ones, with some missing. The profile shows 72,000 or so clones, about 90% of them singletons. The sequencing input was blood. These TCRs come from a male donor with vitiligo.

The chain combines TRBV7-9 with TRBJ2-7, with 9 nucleotides matching TRBD1. V lost 5 bases, J lost 0 bases, and 5 bases stayed unmatched. Germline CDR1 SEHNR, CDR2 FQNEAQ (reference sequence). The CDR3 sequence is 15 residues long. The CDR3 nucleotides are TGTGCCAGCAGCCCCCAGGACAGGGGCTCCTACGAGCAGTACTTC. Amino acids: CASSPQDRGSYEQYF.

The rearrangement joins TRBV7-6 to TRBJ2-7; 7 bases line up with TRBD1. The CDR3 is 17 residues long. CDR1 is SGHVS, CDR2 FNYEAQ, per germline. The junction had 11 bases not matched to a gene; V was cut back by 1 base and J by 2 bases. CDR3 DNA: TGTGCCAGCAGCTTAGGATTGGCAGGGGGACCCACCTACGAGCAGTACTTC. Translation gives CASSLGLAGGPTYEQYF. Full variable domain (outside the CDR3, taken from reference TRBV7-6 and TRBJ2-7): GAGVSQSPRYKVTKRGQDVALRCDPISGHVSLYWYRQALGQGPEFLTYFNYEAQQDKSGLPNDRFSAERPEGSISTLTIQRTEQRDSAMYRCASSLGLAGGPTYEQYFGPGTRLTVT.

This clone has more than one count but fewer than ten. The rearrangement links TRBV15 to TRBJ2-7; TRBD1 might be the D (6 bases). The CDR3 runs 12 residues. Looked up from germline, CDR1 is LNHNV and CDR2 is YYDKDF (reference sequence). V gave up 4 bases and J gave up 9 bases, with 13 bases separating them. CDR3 in DNA: TGTGCCACCAGCAATCAGGGGCTGAGGCAGTACTTC. This sequence encodes CATSNQGLRQYF.

In this sample, this clone turned up a few times. The chain employs TRBV10-1 and TRBJ1-1, with a possible D match to TRBD1 (6 bases). The CDR3 runs to 13 residues. The V gene's germline CDR1 is WNHNN and CDR2 SYGVQD (reference sequence). V gave up 4 bases and J gave up 1 base, with 7 bases separating them. The CDR3 DNA sequence: TGCGCCAGCAGTGGGACAGAGAACACTGAAGCTTTCTTT. Translated: CASSGTENTEAFF.

The gene calls are TRBV2 and TRBJ2-7, with 7 bases lining up with TRBD1. The CDR3 contains 13 residues. Germline CDR1 and CDR2: SNHLY and FYNNEI. V lost 6 bases, J lost 9 bases, and 11 bases stayed unmatched. The CDR3 nucleotides read TGTGCCAGCAGGCCGCGAAACAGGGGACGGCAGTACTTC. Its protein is CASRPRNRGRQYF. Using reference TRBV2 and TRBJ2-7 for the parts outside the CDR3, the full variable domain is EPEVTQTPSHQVTQMGQEVILRCVPISNHLYFYWYRQILGQKVEFLVSFYNNEISEKSEIFDDQFSVERPDGSNFTLKIRSTKLEDSAMYFCASRPRNRGRQYFGPGTRLTVT.

The rearrangement links TRBV7-9 to TRBJ1-2; 7 bases map to TRBD1. There are 16 residues in the CDR3. V trimming: 1 base; J trimming: 6 bases; junction bases outside the gene matches: 11. Germline V gene lookup returns CDR1 SEHNR and CDR2 FQNEAQ (reference sequence). The CDR3 is CASSLGARTGKDGYTF. The CDR3 DNA reads as TGTGCCAGCAGCTTAGGAGCCCGGACAGGAAAAGATGGCTACACCTTC.